The 14 T cell receptor beta chains below were found in one sample sequenced in a study of blood T cell repertoires in COVID-19. Assay: immunoSEQ multiplex PCR; the TCRdb copy retains only in-frame clones and omits some. This table has approximately 190,000 clones, about 80% appearing once. Sequences were obtained from peripheral blood. The receptors stem from a man under 40 with active or convalescent COVID-19.

The chain uses TRBV30 and TRBJ1-4; 7 bases match TRBD1. The ends lost 2 bases at V and 0 bases at J; junction bases unmatched: 9. Germline lookup yields CDR1 GTSNPN and CDR2 SVGIG (reference sequence). CDR3 size: 17 residues. CDR3 bases: TGTGCCTGGAGTAGGGACAGCCCGGGGGCAACTAATGAAAAACTGTTTTTT. It yields the protein CAWSRDSPGATNEKLFF.

The chain employs TRBV29-1 and TRBJ2-2; tentative D call: TRBD1 (5 bases). The germline CDR1 and CDR2 sequences are SQVTM and ANQGSEA. This CDR3 has 12 residues. V shed 6 bases and J shed 4 bases, with 9 bases lying between them. This chain's CDR3 is CSVYGATGELFF. Here the CDR3 DNA reads TGCAGCGTGTATGGGGCCACCGGGGAGCTGTTTTTT.

V gene TRBV6-5 combines with J gene TRBJ2-7, with D possibly being TRBD2 (6 bases). The CDR3 length is 14 residues. Germline V gene sequence: CDR1 MNHEY, CDR2 SVGAGI. With 6 bases removed from V and 2 bases from J, the gap between germline ends came to 14 bases. The DNA for the CDR3 is TGTGCCAGCAGACTAGCTCTGGGGCCCTACGAGCAGTACGTC. The encoded protein is CASRLALGPYEQYV.

In its sample, this clone was seen once. J is TRBJ1-3 and V is TRBV10-3, with 7 bases aligning to TRBD1. The V segment lost 4 bases and the J segment 3 bases; nucleotides outside the gene matches: 3. CDR1 and CDR2 (germline): ENHRY, SYGVKD. CDR3 length equals 14 residues. This CDR3 is CAISVDRLGNTIYF. The CDR3 DNA sequence: TGTGCCATCAGTGTGGACAGGCTTGGAAACACCATATATTTT.

This chain uses TRBV28 with TRBJ2-3; possibly TRBD2 for D (6 bases). Trimming left V 3 bases short and J 3 bases short, with 19 bases between. Germline CDR1 is MDHEN and CDR2 is SYDVKM. The CDR3 runs to 17 residues. In nucleotides, the CDR3 is TGTGCCAGCAGTTTCCAGCGGGCGGGCCAAGGAACAGATACGCAGTATTTT. It yields the protein CASSFQRAGQGTDTQYF.

In this sample, this clone turned up a few times. V gene TRBV5-4 combines with J gene TRBJ2-3; the D is unclear. With 1 base removed from V and 4 bases from J, the gap between germline ends came to 10 bases. Germline assignment: CDR1 SGHNT and CDR2 YYREEE (reference sequence). The CDR3 sequence is 14 residues long. The CDR3 region is CASSLTDRADTQYF. CDR3 DNA: TGTGCCAGCAGCTTGACCGACCGGGCAGATACGCAGTATTTT.

The V and J genes are TRBV7-2 and TRBJ1-1; the D gene is possibly TRBD1 (5 bases). The CDR3 runs 15 residues. Germline V gene data show CDR1 as SGHTA and CDR2 as FQGNSA. V was clipped by 10 bases and J by 1 base, with 19 bases between them. The CDR3 spells CAIRSERGWNTEAFF. CDR3 coding DNA: TGTGCCATACGGTCGGAGCGGGGGTGGAACACTGAAGCTTTCTTT.

CDR3 residues: CSVGPLRGGTYNEQFF. DNA for the CDR3: TGCAGCGTTGGGCCTTTGCGGGGAGGGACCTACAATGAGCAGTTCTTC. This chain connects TRBV29-1 to TRBJ2-1; 7 bases fit TRBD2. The junction had 11 bases not matched to a gene; V was cut back by 4 bases and J by 2 bases. Germline CDR1 SQVTM, CDR2 ANQGSEA. This CDR3 is 16 amino acids long.

This clone came up many times. The chain links TRBV7-9 to TRBJ2-3, with D maybe TRBD1 (5 bases). The CDR3 consists of 19 residues. Trimming removed 7 bases from V and 2 bases from J, with 28 bases in between. Germline V gives CDR1 SEHNR, CDR2 FQNEAQ (reference sequence). DNA of the CDR3: TGTGCCAGCATCGGCAGCTTAGGAACTTCCCAGGGATACACAGATACGCAGTATTTT. Its protein product is CASIGSLGTSQGYTDTQYF.

The chain employs TRBV3-1 (or the pseudogene TRBV3-2) and TRBJ1-2, with D possibly being TRBD1 (6 bases). V was clipped by 1 base and J by 4 bases, with 10 bases between them. The CDR3 is 14 residues long. Germline V lookup: CDR1 LGHDT, CDR2 YNNKEL (reference sequence). The CDR3: CASSQAGQFYGYTF. The CDR3 DNA is TGTGCCAGCAGCCAAGCTGGACAGTTCTATGGCTACACCTTC.

The chain carries TRBV6-5 and TRBJ2-7; D not resolved. The V end was cut by 0 bases, the J end by 6 bases, with 12 bases between. Germline CDR1 MNHEY, CDR2 SVGAGI. The CDR3 is made up of 14 amino acids. This CDR3 reads CASSYSPVYAEQYF. CDR3 nucleotide sequence: TGTGCCAGCAGTTACTCCCCGGTCTACGCCGAGCAGTACTTC.

This clone was detected only a few times. This chain links TRBV19 with TRBJ1-6, with a possible D match to TRBD1 (5 bases). The CDR3 extends over 10 amino acids. Germline values: CDR1 LNHDA, CDR2 SQIVND (reference sequence). Trimming stripped 11 bases from V and 14 bases from J, with 13 bases between. In DNA, the CDR3 is TGTGCCCGGACATCGCTCACCCTCCACTTT. It yields the protein CARTSLTLHF.

The chain is built from TRBV6-5 and TRBJ1-6; possibly TRBD1 for D (5 bases). This CDR3 spans 14 amino acids. With 0 bases removed from V and 10 bases from J, the gap between germline ends came to 10 bases. The germline V gene has CDR1 MNHEY and CDR2 SVGAGI. The CDR3 nucleotides read TGTGCCAGCAGTTACTCGCCCAGGGAATCACCCCTCCACTTT. It is translated as CASSYSPRESPLHF.

V usage is TRBV6-2 or TRBV6-3 and J usage is TRBJ2-1; 10 bases are shared with TRBD2. The CDR3 spans 16 residues. Germline CDR1 MNHEY, CDR2 SVGEGT. The V and J ends lost 2 bases and 5 bases, in that order; junction bases with no gene match: 6. The CDR3: CASSYAPGLANNEQFF. Here the CDR3 DNA reads TGTGCCAGCAGTTACGCCCCGGGACTAGCGAACAATGAGCAGTTCTTC.